This T cell receptor beta chain came from a study of blood T cell repertoires in COVID-19. Whole-study context: Collection of acute and convalescent COVID-19 samples took place in the United States, Italy and Spain. In each case, the material was cDNA or gDNA derived from T cells, B-cell-depleted T cells, or PBMCs.

Germline V gene lookup returns CDR1 MNHEY and CDR2 SVGAGI. Trimming cost V 5 bases and J 0 bases, with 9 bases left between them. This CDR3 is 14 amino acids long. Libraries were prepared by immunoSEQ multiplex PCR; TCRdb keeps only in-frame clonotypes and omits some of them. The sample lists some 360,000 clones, about nine tenths occurring once. Seattle researchers signed up patients amid active infection and tracked them longitudinally. The specimen was peripheral blood. The receptor was derived from an older woman with COVID-19, enrolled during active disease. V is TRBV6-5 and J is TRBJ2-3; D may be TRBD2 (6 bases). The CDR3 protein is CASSPGTSTDTQYF. In DNA form, the CDR3 reads TGTGCCAGCAGTCCCGGGACTAGCACAGATACGCAGTATTTT.